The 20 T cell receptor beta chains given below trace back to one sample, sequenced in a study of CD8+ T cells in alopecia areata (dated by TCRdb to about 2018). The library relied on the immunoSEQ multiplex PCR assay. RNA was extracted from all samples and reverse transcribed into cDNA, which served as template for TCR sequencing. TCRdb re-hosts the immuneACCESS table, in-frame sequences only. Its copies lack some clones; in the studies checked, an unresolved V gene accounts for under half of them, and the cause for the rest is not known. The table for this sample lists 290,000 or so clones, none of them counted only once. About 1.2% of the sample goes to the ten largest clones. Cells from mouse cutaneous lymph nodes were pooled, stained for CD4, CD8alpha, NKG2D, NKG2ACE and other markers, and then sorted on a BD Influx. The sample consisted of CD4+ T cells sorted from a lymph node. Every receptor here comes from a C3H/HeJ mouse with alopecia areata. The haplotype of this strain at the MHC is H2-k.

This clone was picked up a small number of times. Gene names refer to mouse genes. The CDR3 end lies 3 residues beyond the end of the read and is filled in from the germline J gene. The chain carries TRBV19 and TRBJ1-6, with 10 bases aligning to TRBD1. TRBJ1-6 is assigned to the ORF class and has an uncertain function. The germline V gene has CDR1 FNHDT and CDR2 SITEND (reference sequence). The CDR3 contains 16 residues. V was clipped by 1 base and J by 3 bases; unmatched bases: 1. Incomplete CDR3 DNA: TGTGCCAGCAGTATATGGACAGGGGGCTATAATTCGCCC. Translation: CASSIWTGGYNSP. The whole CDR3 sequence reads CASSIWTGGYNSPLYF.

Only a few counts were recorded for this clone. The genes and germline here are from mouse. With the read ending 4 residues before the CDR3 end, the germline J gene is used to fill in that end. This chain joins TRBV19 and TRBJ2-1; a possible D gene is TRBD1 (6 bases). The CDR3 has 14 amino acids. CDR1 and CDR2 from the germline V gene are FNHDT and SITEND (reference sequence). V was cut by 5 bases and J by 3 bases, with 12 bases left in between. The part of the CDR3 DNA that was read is TGTGCCAGCAGCCCCGACAGGAGCTATGCT. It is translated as CASSPDRSYA. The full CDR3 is CASSPDRSYAEQFF.

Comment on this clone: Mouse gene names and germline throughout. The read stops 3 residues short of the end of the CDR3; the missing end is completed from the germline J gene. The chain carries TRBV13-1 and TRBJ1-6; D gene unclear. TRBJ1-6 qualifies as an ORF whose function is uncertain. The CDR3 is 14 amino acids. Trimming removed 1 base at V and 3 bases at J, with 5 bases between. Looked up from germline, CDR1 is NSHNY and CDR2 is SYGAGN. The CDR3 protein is CASSDYSYNSPLYF. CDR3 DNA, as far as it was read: TGTGCCAGCAGTGATTACAGCTATAATTCGCCC.

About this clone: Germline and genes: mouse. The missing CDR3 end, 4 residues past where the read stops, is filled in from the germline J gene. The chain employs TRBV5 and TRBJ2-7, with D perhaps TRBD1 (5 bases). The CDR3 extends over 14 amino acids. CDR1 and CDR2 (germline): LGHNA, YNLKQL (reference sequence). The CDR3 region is CASSQVRQNYEQYF. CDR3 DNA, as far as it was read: TGTGCCAGCAGCCAAGTGAGACAGAATTAT.

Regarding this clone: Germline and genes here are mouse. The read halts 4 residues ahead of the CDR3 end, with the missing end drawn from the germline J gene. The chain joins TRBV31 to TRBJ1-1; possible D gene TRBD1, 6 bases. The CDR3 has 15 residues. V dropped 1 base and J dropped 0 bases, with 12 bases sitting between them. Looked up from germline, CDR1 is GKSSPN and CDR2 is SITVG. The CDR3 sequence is CAWSPPGTPNTEVFF. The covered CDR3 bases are TGTGCCTGGAGTCCCCCCGGGACACCAAACACA.

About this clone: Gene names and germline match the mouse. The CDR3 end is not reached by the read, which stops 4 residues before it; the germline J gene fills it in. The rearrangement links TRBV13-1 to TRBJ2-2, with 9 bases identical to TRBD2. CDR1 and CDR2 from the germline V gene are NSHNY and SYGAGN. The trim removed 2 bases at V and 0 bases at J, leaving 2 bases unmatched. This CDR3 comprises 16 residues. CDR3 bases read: TGTGCCAGCAGTGAGGACTGGGGCGCAAACACCGGG. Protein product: CASSEDWGANTG. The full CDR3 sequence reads CASSEDWGANTGQLYF.

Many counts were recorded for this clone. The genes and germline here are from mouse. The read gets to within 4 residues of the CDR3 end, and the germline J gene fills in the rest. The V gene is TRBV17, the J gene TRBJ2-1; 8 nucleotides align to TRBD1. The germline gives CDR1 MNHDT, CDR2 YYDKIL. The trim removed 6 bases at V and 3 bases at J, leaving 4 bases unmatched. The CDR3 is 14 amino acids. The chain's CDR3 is CASRGDRSYAEQFF. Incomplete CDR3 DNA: TGTGCTAGCAGGGGGGACAGGAGCTATGCT.

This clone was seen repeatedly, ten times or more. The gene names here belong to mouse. Here the CDR3 reads CASREGQGYEQYF. The part of the CDR3 DNA that was read is TGTGCCAGCAGGGAGGGACAGGGCTAT. This chain connects TRBV13-1 to TRBJ2-7, with 9 nucleotides matching TRBD1. With the read ending 4 residues before the CDR3 end, the germline J gene is used to fill in that end. Trimming removed 5 bases from V and 3 bases from J; junction bases left unmatched: 3. The CDR3 has 13 residues. Germline CDR1 is NSHNY and CDR2 is SYGAGN.

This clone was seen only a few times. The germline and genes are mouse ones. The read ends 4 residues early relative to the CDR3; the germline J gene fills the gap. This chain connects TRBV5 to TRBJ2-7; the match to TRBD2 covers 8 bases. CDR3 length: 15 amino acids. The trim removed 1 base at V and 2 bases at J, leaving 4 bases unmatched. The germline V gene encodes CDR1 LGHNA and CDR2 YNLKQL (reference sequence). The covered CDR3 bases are TGTGCCAGCAGCCAAGTTCCTGGGGGGACCTAT. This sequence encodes CASSQVPGGTY. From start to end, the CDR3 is CASSQVPGGTYEQYF.

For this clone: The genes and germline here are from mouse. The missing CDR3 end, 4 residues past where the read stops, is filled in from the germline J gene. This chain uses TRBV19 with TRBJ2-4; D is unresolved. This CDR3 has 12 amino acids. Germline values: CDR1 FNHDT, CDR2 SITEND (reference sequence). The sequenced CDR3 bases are TGTGCCAGCAGTATAGACAGAAAC. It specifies CASSIDRN. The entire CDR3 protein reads CASSIDRNTLYF. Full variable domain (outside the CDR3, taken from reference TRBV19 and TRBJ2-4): GGIITQTPKFLIGQEGQKLTLKCQQNFNHDTMYWYRQDSGKGLRLIYYSITENDLQKGDLSEGYDASREKKSSFSLTVTSAQKNEMAVFLCASSIDRNTLYFGAGTRLSVL.

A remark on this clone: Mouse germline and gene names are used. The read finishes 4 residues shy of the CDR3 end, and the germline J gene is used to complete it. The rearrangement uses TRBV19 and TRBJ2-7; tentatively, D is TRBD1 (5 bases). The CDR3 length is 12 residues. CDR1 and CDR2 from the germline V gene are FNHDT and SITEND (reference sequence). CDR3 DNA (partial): TGTGCCAGCAGGAAGGACATTTAT. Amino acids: CASRKDIY. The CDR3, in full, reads CASRKDIYEQYF.

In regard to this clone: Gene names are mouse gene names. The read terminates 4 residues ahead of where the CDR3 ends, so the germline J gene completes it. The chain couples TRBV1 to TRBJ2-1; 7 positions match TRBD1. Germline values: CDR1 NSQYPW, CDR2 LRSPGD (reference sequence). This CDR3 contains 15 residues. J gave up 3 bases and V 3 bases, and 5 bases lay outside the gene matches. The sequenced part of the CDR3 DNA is TGCACCTGCAGTGCTCTCCGGGACAGCTATGCT. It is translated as CTCSALRDSYA. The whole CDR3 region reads CTCSALRDSYAEQFF. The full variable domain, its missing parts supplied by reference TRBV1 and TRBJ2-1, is VTLLEQNPRWRLVPRGQAVNLRCILKNSQYPWMSWYQQDLQKQLQWLFTLRSPGDKEVKSLPGADYLATRVTDTELRLQVANMSQGRTLYCTCSALRDSYAEQFFGPGTRLTVL.

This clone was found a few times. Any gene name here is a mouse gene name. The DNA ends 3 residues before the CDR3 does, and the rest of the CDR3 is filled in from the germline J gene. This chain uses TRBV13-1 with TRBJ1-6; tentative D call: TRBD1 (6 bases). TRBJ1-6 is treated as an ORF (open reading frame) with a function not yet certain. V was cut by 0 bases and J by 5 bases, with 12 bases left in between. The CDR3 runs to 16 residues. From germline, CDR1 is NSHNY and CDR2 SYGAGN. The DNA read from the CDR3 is TGTGCCAGCAGTGATGCGGGGGGGCTGGATAATTCGCCC. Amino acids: CASSDAGGLDNSP. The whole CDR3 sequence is CASSDAGGLDNSPLYF.

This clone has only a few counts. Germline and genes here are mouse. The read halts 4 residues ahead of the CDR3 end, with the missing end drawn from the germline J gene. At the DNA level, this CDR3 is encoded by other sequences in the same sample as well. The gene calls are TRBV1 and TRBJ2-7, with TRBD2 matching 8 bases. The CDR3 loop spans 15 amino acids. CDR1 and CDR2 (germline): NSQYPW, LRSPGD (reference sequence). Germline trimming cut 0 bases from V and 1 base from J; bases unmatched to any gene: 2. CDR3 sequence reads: CTCSAEPGGSYEQYF. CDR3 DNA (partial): TGCACCTGCAGTGCAGAACCTGGGGGGTCCTAT.

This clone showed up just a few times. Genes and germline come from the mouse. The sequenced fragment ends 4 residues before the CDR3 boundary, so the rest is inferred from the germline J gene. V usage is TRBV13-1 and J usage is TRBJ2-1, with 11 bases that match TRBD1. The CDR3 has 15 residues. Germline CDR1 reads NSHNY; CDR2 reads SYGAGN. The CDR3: CASSVAGTGGAEQFF. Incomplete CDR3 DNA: TGTGCCAGCAGTGTCGCCGGGACAGGGGGAGCT.

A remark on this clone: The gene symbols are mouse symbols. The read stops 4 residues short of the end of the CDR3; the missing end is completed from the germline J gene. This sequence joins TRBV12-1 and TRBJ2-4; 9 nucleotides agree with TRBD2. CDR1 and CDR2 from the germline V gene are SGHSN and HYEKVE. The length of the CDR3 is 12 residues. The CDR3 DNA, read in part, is TGTGCCAGCAGACTGGGGGAAAAC. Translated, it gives CASRLGEN. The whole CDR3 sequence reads CASRLGENTLYF.

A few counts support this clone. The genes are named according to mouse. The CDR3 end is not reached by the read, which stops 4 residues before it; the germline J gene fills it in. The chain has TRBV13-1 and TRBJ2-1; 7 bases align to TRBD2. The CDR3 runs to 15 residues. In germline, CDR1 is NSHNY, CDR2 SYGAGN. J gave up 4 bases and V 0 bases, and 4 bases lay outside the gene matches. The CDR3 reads CASSDGPGGYAEQFF. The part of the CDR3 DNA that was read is TGTGCCAGCAGTGATGGGCCTGGGGGATATGCT.

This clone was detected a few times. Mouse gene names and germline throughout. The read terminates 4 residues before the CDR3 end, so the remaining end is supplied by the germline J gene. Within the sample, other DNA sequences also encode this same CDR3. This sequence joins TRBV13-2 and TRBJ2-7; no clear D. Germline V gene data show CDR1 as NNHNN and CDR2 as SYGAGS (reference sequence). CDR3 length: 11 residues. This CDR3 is CASGVRYEQYF. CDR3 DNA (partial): TGTGCCAGCGGTGTCAGGTAT.

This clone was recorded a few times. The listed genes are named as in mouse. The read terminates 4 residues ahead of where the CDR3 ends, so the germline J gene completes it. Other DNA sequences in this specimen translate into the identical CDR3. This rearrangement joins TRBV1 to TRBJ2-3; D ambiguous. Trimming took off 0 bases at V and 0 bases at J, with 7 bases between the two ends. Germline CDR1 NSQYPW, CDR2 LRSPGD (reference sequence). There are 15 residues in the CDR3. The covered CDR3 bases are TGCACCTGCAGTGCAGAGGGGAGTAGTGCAGAA. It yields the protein CTCSAEGSSAE. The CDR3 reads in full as CTCSAEGSSAETLYF.

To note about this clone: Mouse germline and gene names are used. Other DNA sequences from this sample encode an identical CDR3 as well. Incomplete CDR3 DNA: TGTGCCAGCAGTGAAGACTGGGGGGCAGAA. It specifies CASSEDWGAE. The CDR3 as a whole reads CASSEDWGAETLYF. The chain couples TRBV13-1 to TRBJ2-3, with 9 bases matching TRBD2. The CDR3 end is not reached by the read, which stops 4 residues before it; the germline J gene fills it in. Looked up from germline, CDR1 is NSHNY and CDR2 is SYGAGN. V gave up 2 bases and J gave up 3 bases; unmatched junction bases: 1. The CDR3 has 14 residues.